The source of this T cell receptor beta chain is a study of Graves' ophthalmopathy and Graves' hyperthyroidism. Clinical symptoms, serum thyroxine, TRAb, thyroid ultrasound and orbital computed tomography determined diagnosis. TCR beta CDR3 regions were amplified from RNA transcripts. HTBI primers served in a first-round RT-PCR, which a second-round multiplex PCR followed. TCRdb processed the multiplex PCR reads anew with MiXCR; each CDR3 protein has one entry. The sample consists of some 200,000 distinct CDR3 sequences, just under 30% of them appearing once. CDR1 SEHNR and CDR2 FQNEAQ come from the germline V gene (reference sequence). Trimming shortened V by 3 bases and J by 1 base, and 18 bases separated the two germline ends. This CDR3 has 17 amino acids. This clonotype was detected many times.

The sequenced material came from peripheral blood. The chain joins TRBV7-9 to TRBJ2-5, with D perhaps TRBD1 (6 bases). This TCR was recovered from a man aged 45-65 years with Graves' ophthalmopathy. The CDR3 is CASSLRPGHKSQETQYF. The DNA for the CDR3 is TGTGCCAGCAGCTTGAGACCGGGACACAAAAGCCAAGAGACCCAGTACTTC.